The 25 T cell receptor beta chains in this list originate from one sample, sequenced in a study of shared clonotypes between healthy human individuals. Assay used: immunoSEQ multiplex PCR; TCRdb lists only in-frame clones, some missing. The table includes 2,500,000 or so clones, roughly 93% detected once. Sequencing was carried out using naive CD4+ T cells from PBMCs. This sample's subset: CD45RA+ positively selected. These receptors were obtained from a man aged 18 to 35 in good health. Some clones in this sample may be carry-over from other donors' samples.

This clone has a single count. The chain joins TRBV4-1 to TRBJ2-2; TRBD1 matches at 12 bases. With 6 bases clipped from V and 6 bases from J, the junction kept 8 bases outside the gene matches. Germline values: CDR1 MGHRA, CDR2 YSYEKL. The CDR3 length is 16 residues. The CDR3 DNA sequence: TGCGCCAGCAGACGACCGGGACAGGGGGCAGCCGGGGAGCTGTTTTTT. Protein: CASRRPGQGAAGELFF.

As for this clone: The identical CDR3 is also encoded by other nucleotide sequences in the sample. The chain joins TRBV7-2 to TRBJ2-2; TRBD2 matches 9 bases. V lost 5 bases, J lost 1 base, and 2 bases stayed unmatched. CDR1 and CDR2 (germline): SGHTA, FQGNSA. The CDR3 sequence is 15 residues long. The CDR3 DNA reads TGTGCCAGCAGCACTAGCGGGCAGAACACCGGGGAGCTGTTTTTT. Protein: CASSTSGQNTGELFF.

The rearrangement links TRBV29-1 to TRBJ2-7; D is unclear. V was pared by 6 bases and J by 4 bases, with 7 bases between. From germline, CDR1 is SQVTM and CDR2 ANQGSEA. CDR3 length: 10 amino acids. The CDR3 region is CSVAIYEQYF. The CDR3 region has the DNA TGCAGCGTGGCTATTTACGAGCAGTACTTC.

The V and J genes are TRBV18 and TRBJ1-3; TRBD1 might be the D (5 bases). The V gene's germline CDR1 is KGHSH and CDR2 LQKENI. Deletions cut 4 bases from V and 0 bases from J, with 13 bases between. This CDR3 contains 16 residues. DNA of the CDR3: TGTGCCAGCTCACGCGATAGGGGTCTCTCTGGAAACACCATATATTTT. Protein sequence: CASSRDRGLSGNTIYF.

The rearrangement joins TRBV30 to TRBJ1-3; the D gene is possibly TRBD1 (5 bases). V lost 4 bases, J lost 7 bases, and 8 bases lay in between. This CDR3 is built from 11 residues. Germline V gene sequence: CDR1 GTSNPN, CDR2 SVGIG (reference sequence). CDR3 protein: CAWTRGNTIYF. The DNA for the CDR3 is TGTGCCTGGACTCGGGGGAACACCATATATTTT.

The V call is TRBV7-9, the J call TRBJ2-5; a possible D gene is TRBD2 (6 bases). CDR1 SEHNR and CDR2 FQNEAQ come from the germline V gene (reference sequence). The CDR3 totals 16 residues. V shed 0 bases and J shed 5 bases, with 16 bases lying between them. The CDR3 loop is CASSLARGAGSETQYF. In nucleotides, the CDR3 is TGTGCCAGCAGCTTAGCGAGGGGAGCGGGTTCGGAGACCCAGTACTTC.

A remark on this clone: The sample has other DNA sequences that encode this CDR3 too. This CDR3 is CAISVGNQPQHF. As DNA, the CDR3 is TGTGCCATCAGTGTAGGGAATCAGCCCCAGCATTTT. The chain couples TRBV10-3 to TRBJ1-5, with no clear D. V was shortened by 4 bases and J by 4 bases, with 5 bases between the two germline ends. Germline V gene lookup returns CDR1 ENHRY and CDR2 SYGVKD. The CDR3 consists of 12 residues.

The chain employs TRBV28 and TRBJ2-5, with TRBD2 matching over 11 bases. The length of the CDR3 is 14 residues. The trim removed 5 bases at V and 8 bases at J, leaving 7 bases unmatched. CDR1 and CDR2 from the germline V gene are MDHEN and SYDVKM. The CDR3 reads CASSRVAGGPTQYF. The CDR3 region has the DNA TGTGCCAGCAGTCGAGTAGCGGGAGGGCCTACCCAGTACTTC.

This chain links TRBV5-1 with TRBJ2-5, with D unresolved. Trimming took 1 base from V and 3 from J, leaving 10 bases between them. This CDR3 spans 14 amino acids. In germline, CDR1 is SGHRS, CDR2 YFSETQ. CDR3 in amino acids: CASSLNPVEETQYF. CDR3 nucleotide sequence: TGCGCCAGCAGCTTGAATCCCGTAGAAGAGACCCAGTACTTC.

This rearrangement joins TRBV5-5 to TRBJ2-5, with D perhaps matching TRBD2 (6 bases). With 3 bases removed from V and 5 bases from J, the gap between germline ends came to 14 bases. CDR3 length: 14 amino acids. Germline-derived CDR1 and CDR2 are SGHKS and YYEKEE (reference sequence). The CDR3 bases are TGTGCCAGCAGCTCCACTTCCGGGGGTGAGACCCAGTACTTC. Its translation is CASSSTSGGETQYF.

In its sample, this clone was seen once. The rearrangement uses TRBV4-2 and TRBJ1-1; 12 bases align to TRBD1. V dropped 0 bases and J dropped 4; count of bases not matched to a gene: 6. This CDR3 has 17 residues. Germline CDR1 and CDR2: LGHNA and YNFKEQ. This CDR3 reads CASSQEPLGQGATEAFF. Here the CDR3 DNA reads TGTGCCAGCAGCCAAGAGCCCCTGGGACAGGGGGCCACTGAAGCTTTCTTT.

J is TRBJ2-1 and V is TRBV4-3; the match to TRBD2 covers 13 bases. Germline lookup yields CDR1 LGHNA and CDR2 YSLEER. The CDR3 covers 19 residues. The V segment lost 0 bases and the J segment 0 bases; nucleotides outside the gene matches: 5. CDR3 region: CASSQDLRTSGSSYNEQFF. CDR3 DNA: TGCGCCAGCAGCCAAGATCTTAGGACTAGCGGGAGCTCCTACAATGAGCAGTTCTTC.

The rearrangement links TRBV7-2 to TRBJ1-2; D ambiguous. V was shortened by 0 bases and J by 2 bases, with 13 bases between the two germline ends. CDR1 is SGHTA and CDR2 is FQGNSA in the germline V gene. The CDR3 contains 16 residues. The chain's CDR3 is CASSLARLPMNYGYTF. The CDR3 DNA reads TGTGCCAGCAGCTTAGCGCGACTGCCGATGAACTATGGCTACACCTTC.

This rearrangement joins TRBV5-1 to TRBJ2-7, with 7 bases lining up with TRBD2. The CDR3 sequence is 17 residues long. V dropped 7 bases and J dropped 3; count of bases not matched to a gene: 19. Looked up from germline, CDR1 is SGHRS and CDR2 is YFSETQ. The CDR3 loop reads CASRPNPGAGDNYEQYF. The CDR3 region has the DNA TGCGCCAGCCGGCCTAACCCCGGGGCGGGAGACAACTACGAGCAGTACTTC.

The chain uses TRBV18 and TRBJ2-7, with D possibly matching TRBD2 (6 bases). The germline CDR1 and CDR2 sequences are KGHSH and LQKENI. Trimming removed 5 bases from V and 3 bases from J, with 14 bases in between. The CDR3 spans 14 residues. The DNA for the CDR3 is TGTGCCAGCTCAACGACTAGTCTCAGCTACGAGCAGTACTTC. Protein sequence: CASSTTSLSYEQYF.

V usage is TRBV1 and J usage is TRBJ1-1. TRBV1 constitutes a pseudogene. This CDR3 has 14 residues. The CDR3 spells CTSSLRQGGTEAFF. CDR3 DNA sequence: TGCACCAGCAGCCTGAGACAGGGAGGGACTGAAGCTTTCTTT.

Written as DNA, the CDR3 is TGTGCCAGTAGTCCCCGGGACCCTAATGAAAAACTGTTTTTT. Translating it yields CASSPRDPNEKLFF. The chain joins TRBV19 to TRBJ1-4, with TRBD1 as a possible D gene (5 bases). Per the germline V gene, CDR1 is LNHDA and CDR2 is SQIVND (reference sequence). The CDR3 covers 14 residues. Deletions cut 5 bases from V and 3 bases from J, with 10 bases between.

V is TRBV7-9 and J is TRBJ2-6, with 11 positions matching TRBD1. Germline V gives CDR1 SEHNR, CDR2 FQNEAQ (reference sequence). V dropped 5 bases and J dropped 1; count of bases not matched to a gene: 10. This CDR3 comprises 19 residues. For the CDR3, the DNA is TGTGCCAGCAGCCCCGCACCGGACAGGGGGCGGTCTGGGGCCAACGTCCTGACTTTC. This sequence encodes CASSPAPDRGRSGANVLTF.

The V gene is TRBV19, the J gene TRBJ1-2; D unresolved. The CDR3 length is 15 residues. The germline CDR1 and CDR2 sequences are LNHDA and SQIVND (reference sequence). Trimming stripped 7 bases from V and 4 bases from J, with 19 bases between. CDR3 residues: CASTTPTQSFYGYTF. In DNA, the CDR3 is TGTGCCAGTACCACCCCTACACAGTCCTTCTATGGCTACACCTTC.

V is TRBV7-2 and J is TRBJ2-5; 7 nucleotides line up with TRBD2. The CDR3 has 18 amino acids. Germline loops: CDR1 SGHTA, CDR2 FQGNSA. Unmatched junction bases numbered 17, after V lost 5 bases and J lost 2 bases. This CDR3 is CASSPGLLRGSRQETQYF. The CDR3 bases are TGTGCCAGCAGCCCGGGACTATTGCGCGGGAGTAGGCAAGAGACCCAGTACTTC. Supplemented by reference TRBV7-2 and TRBJ2-5, the full variable domain reads GAGVSQSPSNKVTEKGKDVELRCDPISGHTALYWYRQSLGQGLEFLIYFQGNSAPDKSGLPSDRFSAERTGGSVSTLTIQRTQQEDSAVYLCASSPGLLRGSRQETQYFGPGTRLLVL.

Here the CDR3 DNA reads TGTGCCAGCAGCCAAGGGGGGTCCACAGGGGAAGGCTACACCTTC. This encodes CASSQGGSTGEGYTF. The chain carries TRBV4-2 and TRBJ1-2; TRBD1 matches 7 bases. Germline-derived CDR1 and CDR2 are LGHNA and YNFKEQ. The CDR3 totals 15 residues. With 1 base clipped from V and 8 bases from J, the junction kept 10 bases outside the gene matches.

This clone was picked up one time. The J gene is TRBJ2-7, the V gene TRBV11-3; 9 nucleotides line up with TRBD1. The CDR3 contains 19 residues. V was pared by 5 bases and J by 5 bases, with 22 bases of the junction left unmatched. The germline V gene has CDR1 SGHNT and CDR2 YENEEA. For the CDR3, the DNA is TGTGCCAGCAGCCGCGGCGCTGGGTACCGACAGGGGGATAAGGACGAGCAGTACTTC. Translated, it gives CASSRGAGYRQGDKDEQYF.

The chain recombines TRBV2 with TRBJ2-1, with TRBD2 matching 10 bases. V gave up 6 bases and J gave up 5 bases; unmatched junction bases: 7. The CDR3 covers 15 residues. Germline CDR1 and CDR2: SNHLY and FYNNEI. CDR3 sequence reads: CASRTGTSVNNEQFF. The CDR3 nucleotides read TGTGCCAGCAGAACCGGGACTAGCGTCAACAATGAGCAGTTCTTC.

This chain connects TRBV5-1 to TRBJ1-3, with D unresolved. CDR1 and CDR2 (germline): SGHRS, YFSETQ. V gave up 2 bases and J gave up 0 bases, with 12 bases separating them. The CDR3 contains 16 residues. CDR3 nucleotide sequence: TGCGCCAGCAGCTTTGGCACGCCAGACTCTGGAAACACCATATATTTT. This codes for CASSFGTPDSGNTIYF. The whole variable domain, filled in from reference TRBV5-1 and TRBJ1-3, reads KAGVTQTPRYLIKTRGQQVTLSCSPISGHRSVSWYQQTPGQGLQFLFEYFSETQRNKGNFPGRFSGRQFSNSRSEMNVSTLELGDSALYLCASSFGTPDSGNTIYFGEGSWLTVV.

The V call is TRBV19, the J call TRBJ2-5, with TRBD2 identical over 12 bases. Germline lookup yields CDR1 LNHDA and CDR2 SQIVND (reference sequence). This CDR3 comprises 17 residues. V was clipped by 4 bases and J by 5 bases; unmatched bases: 11. In DNA, the CDR3 is TGTGCCAGTAGTAGCTCCCACCTAGCGGGAGGGATGGAGACCCAGTACTTC. Translation: CASSSSHLAGGMETQYF.